What follows are 22 T cell receptor beta chains derived from one specimen sequenced in a study of blood T cell repertoires in COVID-19. Only in-frame clones appear in the TCRdb table, and some are missing; sequencing was by immunoSEQ multiplex PCR. The sample holds some 240,000 clones; over 75% are singletons and the top ten take around 3.1%. Sequencing used PBMCs or T cells enriched from blood (not recorded which). Every receptor here comes from a woman between 40 and 50 years old who had been exposed to COVID-19.

As concerns this clone: At one end, the junction sequence differs from germline, possibly due to a read error. CDR3 sequence: CASSLAPDEKLFF. For the CDR3, the DNA is TGTGCCAGCAGCTTGGCCCCCGATGAAAAACTGTTTTTT. The rearrangement links TRBV5-1 to TRBJ1-4, with D unclear. The length of the CDR3 is 13 residues. The germline gives CDR1 SGHRS, CDR2 YFSETQ.

This chain links TRBV28 with TRBJ1-2; a possible D gene is TRBD1 (5 bases). The CDR3 has 13 residues. V lost 1 base and J 5 bases, leaving 8 bases between the germline ends. Germline CDR1 is MDHEN and CDR2 is SYDVKM. DNA of the CDR3: TGTGCCAGCAGTTTATCCGGGACTTATGGCTACACCTTC. Amino acid sequence: CASSLSGTYGYTF.

The chain carries TRBV2 and TRBJ2-2; TRBD2 matches 11 bases. The CDR3 has 16 amino acids. Trimming cost V 6 bases and J 3 bases; bases outside gene matches: 6. Germline CDR1 is SNHLY and CDR2 is FYNNEI. The CDR3 bases are TGTGCCAGCAGACAAACTAGCGGGGGTCACACCGGGGAGCTGTTTTTT. Protein sequence: CASRQTSGGHTGELFF. Looking up the rest from reference TRBV2 and TRBJ2-2 gives the full variable domain: EPEVTQTPSHQVTQMGQEVILRCVPISNHLYFYWYRQILGQKVEFLVSFYNNEISEKSEIFDDQFSVERPDGSNFTLKIRSTKLEDSAMYFCASRQTSGGHTGELFFGEGSRLTVL.

This chain joins TRBV7-3 and TRBJ2-5; no reliable D call. Trimming took 3 bases from V and 5 from J, leaving 4 bases between them. CDR3 length: 11 residues. The germline CDR1 and CDR2 sequences are SGHTA and FQGTGA. As DNA, the CDR3 is TGTGCCAGCAGCTTCGGGGAGACCCAGTACTTC. This encodes CASSFGETQYF.

The CDR3: CASSLGQSTYTGELFF. The CDR3 bases are TGTGCCAGCAGCTTGGGACAGTCCACCTACACCGGGGAGCTGTTTTTT. The chain links TRBV7-9 to TRBJ2-2; 7 bases fit TRBD1. Germline V gives CDR1 SEHNR, CDR2 FQNEAQ (reference sequence). The CDR3 is 16 amino acids. V lost 3 bases and J lost 3; bases outside the gene matches: 7.

The chain carries TRBV4-1 and TRBJ1-2, with D unresolved. The V end lost 4 bases, the J end lost 0 bases, and 12 bases lay between the germline ends. This CDR3 comprises 15 residues. Germline V gene sequence: CDR1 MGHRA, CDR2 YSYEKL. The CDR3 DNA is TGCGCCAGCAGCCTCTTGTTGGGAGCTAACTATGGCTACACCTTC. Protein sequence: CASSLLLGANYGYTF.

The chain joins TRBV28 to TRBJ1-1; 7 nucleotides line up with TRBD1. V lost 5 bases to trimming and J lost 11 bases; unmatched junction nucleotides: 5. Germline CDR1 and CDR2: MDHEN and SYDVKM. This CDR3 contains 11 residues. CDR3 in DNA: TGTGCCAGCAGTCTCGACAGGGAGGCTTTCTTT. Its protein product is CASSLDREAFF.

V is TRBV18 and J is TRBJ1-1, with 9 bases aligning to TRBD1. Per the germline V gene, CDR1 is KGHSH and CDR2 is LQKENI. This CDR3 contains 14 residues. J lost 5 bases, V lost 3 bases, and 4 bases had no gene match. CDR3 protein: CASSPDRGSTEAFF. The CDR3 DNA is TGTGCCAGCTCACCGGACAGGGGCTCTACTGAAGCTTTCTTT.

The chain combines TRBV6-2 or TRBV6-3 with TRBJ1-5; no firm D call. V lost 0 bases and J 1 base, leaving 10 bases between the germline ends. CDR3 length: 16 amino acids. The V gene's germline CDR1 is MNHEY and CDR2 SVGEGT. The CDR3 loop is CASSYSGFRSNQPQHF. CDR3 bases: TGTGCCAGCAGTTACTCGGGTTTCAGGAGCAATCAGCCCCAGCATTTT.

The chain is built from TRBV6-2 or TRBV6-3 and TRBJ2-1; a weak D match, TRBD2 (6 bases). The CDR3 consists of 14 residues. The V and J ends lost 6 bases and 7 bases respectively, with 16 bases between them. Germline V gene data show CDR1 as MNHEY and CDR2 as SVGEGT. CDR3 in amino acids: CASSIGRTGNEQFF. In nucleotides, the CDR3 is TGTGCCAGCAGCATCGGGAGAACGGGTAATGAGCAGTTCTTC.

This chain connects TRBV9 to TRBJ1-4, with TRBD1 as a possible D gene (5 bases). Germline CDR1 SGDLS, CDR2 YYNGEE. The CDR3 runs 15 residues. V was trimmed by 0 bases and J by 5 bases, leaving 11 bases between them. CDR3 nucleotides: TGTGCCAGCAGCGTAGGGGAGGGACCGAATGAAAAACTGTTTTTT. Its translation is CASSVGEGPNEKLFF.

CDR3 residues: CASSQDGYGGRGYEQYF. The CDR3 DNA sequence: TGTGCCAGCAGCCAAGACGGCTACGGGGGGAGGGGGTACGAGCAGTACTTC. The chain links TRBV4-2 to TRBJ2-7; a possible D gene is TRBD2 (7 bases). This CDR3 region has 17 residues. CDR1 is LGHNA, CDR2 YNFKEQ, per germline. The germline V and J ends were trimmed by 0 bases and 4 bases, with 19 bases remaining between them.

The chain has TRBV27 and TRBJ2-7, with D unresolved. CDR1 is MNHEY and CDR2 is SMNVEV in the germline V gene (reference sequence). Trimming took off 4 bases at V and 3 bases at J, with 16 bases between the two ends. CDR3 length equals 15 residues. The CDR3 DNA reads as TGTGCCAGCAGTTCCCGGGTCCGACCCTTCTACGAGCAGTACGTC. Its protein product is CASSSRVRPFYEQYV.

This clone turned up a few times. The V call is TRBV7-3, the J call TRBJ2-7, with a weak D call TRBD2 (5 bases). Germline CDR1 reads SGHTA; CDR2 reads FQGTGA. The CDR3 runs to 14 residues. V lost 5 bases and J 2 bases, leaving 13 bases between the germline ends. CDR3 loop: CASSAAGKPYEQYF. The CDR3 DNA is TGTGCCAGCAGCGCGGCCGGGAAACCCTACGAGCAGTACTTC.

The chain carries TRBV12-5 and TRBJ2-7; 7 bases match TRBD2. The CDR3 totals 14 residues. The ends lost 5 bases at V and 0 bases at J; junction bases unmatched: 4. Germline CDR1 reads LGHNT; CDR2 reads FRNRAP. The CDR3 coding sequence is TGTGCTAGTGGTGGCGGGGGTAACTCCTACGAGCAGTACGTC. Its translation: CASGGGGNSYEQYV.

The rearrangement joins TRBV6-6 to TRBJ1-1; the D gene is possibly TRBD1 (6 bases). This CDR3 contains 16 residues. Germline-derived CDR1 and CDR2 are MNHNY and SVGAGI (reference sequence). Trimming pared 6 bases from V and 1 base from J, leaving 18 bases between. The CDR3 DNA is TGTGCCAGCAGGGCAGCGGACAGATTCGGGAACACTGAAGCTTTCTTT. As protein: CASRAADRFGNTEAFF.

The chain links TRBV23-1 to TRBJ1-1, with unresolved D. TRBV23-1 is classed as an ORF, of uncertain function. This CDR3 has 11 residues. Trimming pared 9 bases from V and 5 bases from J, leaving 10 bases between. The DNA of the CDR3 is TGCGCCAGGGGCCGGGAAACTGAAGCTTTCTTT. Protein product: CARGRETEAFF.

This chain links TRBV7-8 with TRBJ1-2; D remains ambiguous. The CDR3 extends over 12 amino acids. CDR1 is SGHVS and CDR2 is FQNEAQ in the germline V gene. V lost 5 bases and J lost 2, with 6 bases in between. The CDR3 region has the DNA TGTGCCAGCAGCAGGAGGAACTATGGCTACACCTTC. Translating gives CASSRRNYGYTF.

The chain employs TRBV5-5 and TRBJ1-2; D is ambiguous. Germline V CDR1 and CDR2: SGHKS, YYEKEE (reference sequence). The CDR3 is 14 amino acids. The V and J ends lost 1 base and 6 bases respectively, with 13 bases between them. The CDR3 DNA sequence: TGTGCCAGCAGCTTGAGGACGGGATGGGATGGCTACACCTTC. Protein product: CASSLRTGWDGYTF.

The gene calls are TRBV27 and TRBJ1-3; a weak D match, TRBD1 (6 bases). The CDR3 totals 13 residues. The germline gives CDR1 MNHEY, CDR2 SMNVEV (reference sequence). The V end was cut by 5 bases, the J end by 4 bases, with 9 bases between. DNA for the CDR3: TGTGCCAGCAGTCGGACAGTCGGAAACACCATATATTTT. Translation gives CASSRTVGNTIYF.

CDR3: CASSSPPTGDYGYTF. CDR3 coding DNA: TGTGCCAGTAGCTCGCCCCCGACAGGGGACTATGGCTACACCTTC. This chain connects TRBV19 to TRBJ1-2; 8 bases map to TRBD1. CDR3 size: 15 residues. V was clipped by 6 bases and J by 3 bases; unmatched bases: 9. From germline, CDR1 is LNHDA and CDR2 SQIVND (reference sequence).

This rearrangement joins TRBV7-7 to TRBJ2-3; 10 nucleotides line up with TRBD2. The CDR3 sequence is 15 residues long. The V gene end was trimmed by 5 bases and the J gene end by 5 bases; junction bases not matched to a gene: 7. Germline loops: CDR1 SSHAT, CDR2 FNYEAQ (reference sequence). The CDR3 DNA sequence: TGTGCCAGCAGCCCTCAACTAGCGGGATTAGATACGCAGTATTTT. Encoded protein: CASSPQLAGLDTQYF.